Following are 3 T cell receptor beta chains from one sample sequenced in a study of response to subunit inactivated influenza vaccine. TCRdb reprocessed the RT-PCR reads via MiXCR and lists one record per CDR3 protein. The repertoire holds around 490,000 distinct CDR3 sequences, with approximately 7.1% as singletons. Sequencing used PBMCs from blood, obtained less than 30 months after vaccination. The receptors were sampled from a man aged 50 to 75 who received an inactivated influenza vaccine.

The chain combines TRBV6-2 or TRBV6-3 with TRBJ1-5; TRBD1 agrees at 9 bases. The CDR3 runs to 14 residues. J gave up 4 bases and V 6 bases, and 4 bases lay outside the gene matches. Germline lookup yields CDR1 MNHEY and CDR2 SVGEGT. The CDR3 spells CASRRTGANQPQHF. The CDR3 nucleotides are TGTGCCAGCAGAAGGACAGGGGCTAATCAGCCCCAGCATTTT.

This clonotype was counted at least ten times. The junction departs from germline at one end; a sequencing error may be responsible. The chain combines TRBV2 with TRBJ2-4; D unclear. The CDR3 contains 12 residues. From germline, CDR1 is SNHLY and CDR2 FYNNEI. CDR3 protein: CASSAAGNLPHF. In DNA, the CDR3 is TGTGCCAGCAGTGCTGCAGGCAACCTCCCCCACTTC.

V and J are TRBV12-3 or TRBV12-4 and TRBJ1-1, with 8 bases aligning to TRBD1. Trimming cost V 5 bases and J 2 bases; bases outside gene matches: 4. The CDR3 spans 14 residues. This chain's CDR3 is CASSRTGINTEAFF. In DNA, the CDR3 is TGTGCCAGCAGTCGGACAGGGATAAACACTGAAGCTTTCTTT.